These 8 T cell receptor beta chains share one sample of origin, sequenced in a study of shared clonotypes between healthy human individuals (dated by TCRdb to the early 2020s). The method behind the library was the immunoSEQ multiplex PCR assay. TCRdb obtained this table from immuneACCESS and retained in-frame rearrangements with V and J assigned. These tables miss some clones; where compared with another copy, unresolved V genes account for less than half of the shortfall, and the remainder is unexplained. The sample profile shows 400,000 to 600,000 clones; 75% to 80% of them were found once. Clones ranked in the top ten supply around 13% of the sample. Sequencing used PBMCs. These receptors originate from a woman between 40 and 50 years old in good health. Some clones in this sample may be carry-over from other donors' samples.

This chain uses TRBV6-5 with TRBJ2-7; D may be TRBD1 or TRBD2 (6 bases each). Looked up from germline, CDR1 is MNHEY and CDR2 is SVGAGI. The CDR3 contains 14 residues. Trimming removed 2 bases from V and 4 bases from J, with 12 bases in between. The CDR3 loop is CASSYVRGEYEQYF. DNA of the CDR3: TGTGCCAGCAGTTACGTTAGGGGGGAGTACGAGCAGTACTTC.

This clone has only one observation. This chain joins TRBV5-6 and TRBJ2-1; 9 bases match TRBD1. Germline CDR1 SGHDT, CDR2 YYEEEE. With V trimmed by 0 bases and J by 6 bases, 10 bases remained unmatched. The CDR3 runs 17 residues. CDR3 nucleotide sequence: TGTGCCAGCAGCTTGGTTGGACAGGGGTTGGTAAGCAATGAGCAGTTCTTC. Translated: CASSLVGQGLVSNEQFF.

Regarding this clone: Other nucleotide sequences from this sample produce the same CDR3. The chain carries TRBV11-2 and TRBJ2-7; 9 bases agree with TRBD2. With 5 bases clipped from V and 3 bases from J, the junction kept 5 bases outside the gene matches. This CDR3 is 14 amino acids long. CDR1 is SGHAT, CDR2 FQNNGV, per germline. The CDR3 loop is CASSPGLASYEQYF. The CDR3 DNA is TGTGCCAGCAGCCCAGGACTAGCGAGCTACGAGCAGTACTTC.

The chain is built from TRBV5-8 and TRBJ2-1, with TRBD2 matching over 10 bases. Germline V lookup: CDR1 SGHTS, CDR2 YDEGEE. The CDR3 runs to 15 residues. The junction had 5 bases not matched to a gene; V was cut back by 4 bases and J by 4 bases. CDR3 region: CASSRSGRVYNEQFF. DNA for the CDR3: TGTGCCAGCAGCCGAAGCGGGAGGGTTTACAATGAGCAGTTCTTC.

This chain links TRBV5-5 with TRBJ2-7; weak D call: TRBD2 (5 bases). CDR1 is SGHKS, CDR2 YYEKEE, per germline (reference sequence). This CDR3 region has 14 residues. Trimming shortened V by 6 bases and J by 0 bases, and 13 bases separated the two germline ends. The CDR3, as DNA: TGTGCCAGCACTAGGACGGGGAGCTCCTACGAGCAGTACTTC. Protein: CASTRTGSSYEQYF. Looking up the rest from reference TRBV5-5 and TRBJ2-7 gives the full variable domain: DAGVTQSPTHLIKTRGQQVTLRCSPISGHKSVSWYQQVLGQGPQFIFQYYEKEERGRGNFPDRFSARQFPNYSSELNVNALLLGDSALYLCASTRTGSSYEQYFGPGTRLTVT.

V and J are TRBV19 and TRBJ1-5; D may be TRBD1 (6 bases). With 3 bases removed from V and 7 bases from J, the gap between germline ends came to 7 bases. The CDR3 has 12 residues. CDR1 LNHDA and CDR2 SQIVND come from the germline V gene (reference sequence). The DNA for the CDR3 is TGTGCCAGTAGTATGACAGGCCAGCCCCAGCATTTT. Its protein is CASSMTGQPQHF.

The chain employs TRBV7-9 and TRBJ2-7; 11 positions agree with TRBD1. CDR3 length: 15 residues. V shed 5 bases and J 7 bases; nucleotides not matched to a gene: 10. CDR1 and CDR2 from the germline V gene are SEHNR and FQNEAQ (reference sequence). For the CDR3, the DNA is TGTGCCAGCAGCGCACCGGGGACAGGGGGAGGTGAGCAGTACTTC. Translated, it gives CASSAPGTGGGEQYF.

The rearrangement joins TRBV7-9 to TRBJ1-3; D is uncertain. Germline lookup yields CDR1 SEHNR and CDR2 FQNEAQ (reference sequence). Trimming took off 0 bases at V and 2 bases at J, with 11 bases between the two ends. This CDR3 comprises 16 residues. CDR3 loop: CASSLAPPGTGNTIYF. The CDR3 DNA follows: TGTGCCAGCAGCTTAGCGCCTCCAGGCACTGGAAACACCATATATTTT.